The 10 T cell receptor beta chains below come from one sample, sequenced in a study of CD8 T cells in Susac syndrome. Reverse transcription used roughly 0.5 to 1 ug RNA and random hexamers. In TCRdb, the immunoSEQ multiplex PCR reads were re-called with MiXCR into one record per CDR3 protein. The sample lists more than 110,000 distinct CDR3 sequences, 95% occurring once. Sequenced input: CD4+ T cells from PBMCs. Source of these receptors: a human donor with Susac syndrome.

CDR3 sequence (DNA): TGCGCCAGCAGCCGGGACAGGTTTTCGGAGACCCAGTACTTC. Protein: CASSRDRFSETQYF. The chain joins TRBV4-3 to TRBJ2-5, with TRBD1 identical over 8 bases. Germline V gives CDR1 LGHNA, CDR2 YSLEER. The CDR3 spans 14 residues. Losses at the gene ends were 4 bases for V and 5 bases for J; bases not matched to a gene: 6.

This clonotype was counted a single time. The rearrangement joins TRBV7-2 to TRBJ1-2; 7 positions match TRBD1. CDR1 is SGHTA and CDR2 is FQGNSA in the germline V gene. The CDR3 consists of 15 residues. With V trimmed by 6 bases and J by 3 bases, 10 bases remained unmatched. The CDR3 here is CASSLGSTGDYGYTF. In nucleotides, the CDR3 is TGTGCCAGCAGTCTTGGTTCTACAGGGGACTATGGCTACACCTTC.

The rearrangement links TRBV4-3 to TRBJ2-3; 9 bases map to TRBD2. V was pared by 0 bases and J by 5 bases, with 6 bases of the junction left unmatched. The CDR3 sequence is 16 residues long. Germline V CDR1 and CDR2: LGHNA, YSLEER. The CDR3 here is CASSQEAGGPQDTQYF. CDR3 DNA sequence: TGCGCCAGCAGCCAAGAGGCGGGAGGGCCGCAAGATACGCAGTATTTT.

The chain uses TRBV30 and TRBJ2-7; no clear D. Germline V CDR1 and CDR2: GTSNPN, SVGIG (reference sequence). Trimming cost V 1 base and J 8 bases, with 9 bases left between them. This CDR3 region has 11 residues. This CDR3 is CAWSGPGQQYF. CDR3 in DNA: TGTGCCTGGAGTGGGCCGGGCCAGCAGTACTTC.

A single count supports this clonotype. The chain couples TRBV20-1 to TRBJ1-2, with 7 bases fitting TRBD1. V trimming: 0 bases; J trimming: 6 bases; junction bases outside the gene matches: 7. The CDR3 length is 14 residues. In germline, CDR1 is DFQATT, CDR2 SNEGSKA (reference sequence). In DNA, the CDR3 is TGCAGTGCTAGAGATATCCAGGGGGAAAATGGCTACACCTTC. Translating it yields CSARDIQGENGYTF.

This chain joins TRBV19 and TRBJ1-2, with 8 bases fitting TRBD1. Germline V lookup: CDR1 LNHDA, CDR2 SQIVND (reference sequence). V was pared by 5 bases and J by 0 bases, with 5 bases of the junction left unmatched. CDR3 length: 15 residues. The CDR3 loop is CASSYRGVTNYGYTF. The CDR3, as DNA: TGTGCCAGTAGTTACAGGGGGGTTACTAACTATGGCTACACCTTC.

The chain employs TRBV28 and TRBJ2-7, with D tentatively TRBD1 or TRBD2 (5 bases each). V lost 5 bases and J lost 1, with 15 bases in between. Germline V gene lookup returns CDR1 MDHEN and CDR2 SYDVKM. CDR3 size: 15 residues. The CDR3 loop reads CASSQPRGLSYEQYF. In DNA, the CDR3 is TGTGCCAGCAGTCAACCTCGGGGCTTGTCCTACGAGCAGTACTTC. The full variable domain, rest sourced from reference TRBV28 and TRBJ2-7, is DVKVTQSSRYLVKRTGEKVFLECVQDMDHENMFWYRQDPGLGLRLIYFSYDVKMKEKGDIPEGYSVSREKKERFSLILESASTNQTSMYLCASSQPRGLSYEQYFGPGTRLTVT.

The CDR3 DNA reads as TGCAGCGTTGGTCAATGGACTAGTGGTGGCACAGATACGCAGTATTTT. Protein product: CSVGQWTSGGTDTQYF. The rearrangement uses TRBV29-1 and TRBJ2-3, with 7 bases that match TRBD2. Per germline, CDR1 SQVTM and CDR2 ANQGSEA. The CDR3 loop spans 16 amino acids. Unmatched junction bases numbered 11, after V lost 4 bases and J lost 1 base.

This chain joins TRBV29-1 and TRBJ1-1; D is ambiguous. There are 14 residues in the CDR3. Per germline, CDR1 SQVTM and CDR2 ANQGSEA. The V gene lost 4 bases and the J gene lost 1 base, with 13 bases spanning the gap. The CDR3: CSVVQPGTNTEAFF. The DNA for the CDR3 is TGCAGCGTTGTGCAGCCGGGAACGAACACTGAAGCTTTCTTT.

The DNA for the CDR3 is TGCAGCGTTGGGCTAGCGGGAGACGGTTACAATGAGCAGTTCTTC. Protein product: CSVGLAGDGYNEQFF. This chain connects TRBV29-1 to TRBJ2-1; 10 nucleotides align to TRBD2. Germline-derived CDR1 and CDR2 are SQVTM and ANQGSEA. The CDR3 sequence is 15 residues long. Germline trimming cut 4 bases from V and 4 bases from J; bases unmatched to any gene: 7.